This T cell receptor (beta chain) was identified in a study of T cell changes during pregnancy in multiple sclerosis (dated by TCRdb to between 2018 and 2020). A note on the overall study: The study looked at changes in the T cell repertoire across pregnancy in women with multiple sclerosis.

CDR1 and CDR2 are read off the germline V gene as SGHDT and YYEEEE. Trimming leaves V shorter by 4 bases and J shorter by 3 bases, with the junction holding 5 bases beyond the gene matches. Measured from the cysteine to the phenylalanine, the CDR3 is 15 residues long. Only CDR3 DNA is held: 45 bases, read in frame from base 1. The library was produced with the immunoSEQ multiplex PCR assay. TCRdb holds this immuneACCESS table with in-frame rearrangements only. Some clones are missing; in checked studies, unresolved V genes explain under half, and the rest has no known cause. Counted in this sample were about 59,000 clones; approximately 90% of them appeared once. In total, the top ten clones hold roughly 0.9% of the sample. Comment on this clone: Its antigen is unknown. No qualities accompany the bases; no much larger clone lies one base away.

The specimen was peripheral blood, collected in the first trimester of pregnancy. The rearranged chain carries TRBV5-6 and TRBJ2-3, with TRBD2 matching 10 junction bases. This sequence originates from a female donor in good health, enrolled as a control in a pregnancy study. CDR3 sequence: CASSVPGLATDTQYF. The DNA is TGTGCCAGCAGCGTACCGGGACTAGCGACAGATACGCAGTATTTT.